This T cell receptor (beta chain) is from a study of T cell responses to AZD1222 COVID-19 vaccine. Overall study context: Combined were second doses at about 4 or about 12 weeks.

Method: immunoSEQ multiplex PCR; TCRdb's copy keeps in-frame clones and lacks some. The sample holds about 180,000 clones, about 86% seen once. Trimming removed 3 bases from V and 3 bases from J; junction bases left unmatched: 6. Germline V gene lookup returns CDR1 LNHNV and CDR2 YYDKDF (reference sequence). This CDR3 is 15 amino acids long. The TCR sequence derives from an adult in good health. The chain couples TRBV15 to TRBJ2-7; 9 bases match TRBD1. The material sequenced was peripheral blood, taken on day 0 of AZD1222 vaccination. CDR3 coding DNA: TGTGCCACCAGCAGGGGACAGGGAAAGAACTACGAGCAGTACTTC. Translation: CATSRGQGKNYEQYF.